This TCR beta chain was captured by sequencing in a study of type 1 regulatory T cells (dated by TCRdb to the early 2020s). With regard to the full study: The study characterized an in vitro protocol that generated a Tr1-enriched, alloantigen-specific CD4 T cell product named T-allo10. T-allo10 was being evaluated clinically in patients with hematological malignancies who were receiving allogeneic hematopoietic stem cell transplantation.

About this clonotype itself: This receptor's antigen is unknown. Per-base qualities were not stored, and no clone one base away is much larger.

Specificity for host alloantigens, anergy, and the capacity for alloantigen-specific suppression were described as properties of donor-derived T-allo10 cells. Sequencing was performed on an Illumina MiSeq. TCRdb took the public reads, trimmed them with fastp at Q25, ran MiXCR for clone calling and kept in-frame beta chains. Every distinct CDR3 protein forms one entry, paired with its most common genes and DNA. The sample contains about 68,000 distinct CDR3 sequences, around 57% of them found a single time. The ten biggest clones cover about 8% of the sample. The TCR originated in a human donor in good health. Sequenced sample: cultured T cells, either the whole culture or a sorted T cell fraction (not recorded which). The sample's cell subset or site label is to be understood as: Tr1-enriched cell product generated in vitro against host alloantigens.

The CDR3 region: CASSLYLDPPGYNEQFF. The base sequence is TGTGCCAGCAGCCTATATCTGGACCCCCCGGGGTACAATGAGCAGTTCTTC. This receptor chain uses TRBV7-9 and TRBJ2-1; tentative D gene TRBD2, with 5 bases matching. CDR1 and CDR2, looked up from the germline V gene (reference sequence), are SEHNR and FQNEAQ. Taken from cysteine to phenylalanine, the CDR3 has 17 residues. Only the CDR3 DNA stays, 51 bases, in frame from base 1. Trimming costs V 5 bases and J 4 bases, and their ends lie 21 bases apart.